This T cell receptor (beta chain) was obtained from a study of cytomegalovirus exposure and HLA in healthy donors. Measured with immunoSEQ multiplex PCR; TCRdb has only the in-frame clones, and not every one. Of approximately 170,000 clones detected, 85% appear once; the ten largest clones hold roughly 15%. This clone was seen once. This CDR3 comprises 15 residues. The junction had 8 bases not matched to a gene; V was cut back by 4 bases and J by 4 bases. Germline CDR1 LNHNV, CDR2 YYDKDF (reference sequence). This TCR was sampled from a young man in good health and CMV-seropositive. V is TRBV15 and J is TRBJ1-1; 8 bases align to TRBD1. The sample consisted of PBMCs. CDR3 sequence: CATSKDRGVSTEAFF. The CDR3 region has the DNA TGTGCCACCAGCAAAGACAGGGGTGTGAGCACTGAAGCTTTCTTT.